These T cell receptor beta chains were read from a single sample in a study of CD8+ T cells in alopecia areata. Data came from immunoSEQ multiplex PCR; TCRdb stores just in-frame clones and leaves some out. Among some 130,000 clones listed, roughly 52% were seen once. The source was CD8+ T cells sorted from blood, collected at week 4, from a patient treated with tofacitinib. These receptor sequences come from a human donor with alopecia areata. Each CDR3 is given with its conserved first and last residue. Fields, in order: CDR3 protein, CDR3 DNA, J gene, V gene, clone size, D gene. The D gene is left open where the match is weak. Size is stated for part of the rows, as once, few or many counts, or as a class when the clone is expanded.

CASSARGTGTSWNGYTF TGTGCCAGCAGCGCACGAGGGACAGGGACTTCGTGGAATGGCTACACCTTC TRBJ1-2 TRBV9 NA TRBD1
CASSLEPYSNQPQHF TGTGCCAGCAGCTTAGAGCCTTATAGCAATCAGCCCCAGCATTTT TRBJ1-5 TRBV11-2 NA NA
CASSLASDTQYF TGTGCCAGCAGCTTAGCGTCAGATACGCAGTATTTT TRBJ2-3 TRBV7-3 NA NA
CASGGYYNEQFF TGTGCCAGCGGGGGTTACTACAATGAGCAGTTCTTC TRBJ2-1 TRBV9 NA NA
CASSPGYSNQPQHF TGTGCCAGCAGTCCAGGGTATAGCAATCAGCCCCAGCATTTT TRBJ1-5 TRBV2 NA NA
CASRGPGQGTYEQYF TGTGCCAGCAGAGGGCCGGGACAGGGGACCTACGAGCAGTACTTC TRBJ2-7 TRBV11-2 few TRBD1
CSVVDRDFGNTIYF TGCAGCGTTGTGGACAGGGATTTTGGAAACACCATATATTTT TRBJ1-3 TRBV29-1 NA TRBD1
CASSPRQRQETQYF TGCGCCAGCAGCCCCCGACAGCGGCAAGAGACCCAGTACTTC TRBJ2-5 TRBV4-1 few NA
CSVEDTSGGREQYF TGCAGCGTTGAAGACACTAGCGGGGGACGCGAGCAGTACTTC TRBJ2-7 TRBV29-1 NA TRBD2
CASSGELAGVPGELFF TGTGCCAGCAGTGGCGAGCTAGCGGGGGTTCCCGGGGAGCTGTTTTTT TRBJ2-2 TRBV6-6 once TRBD2
CASSPLLQETQYF TGTGCCAGCAGTCCTCTCCTCCAAGAGACCCAGTACTTC TRBJ2-5 TRBV27 few NA
CASRGTSKDF TGTGCCAGCAGGGGGACTAGCAAGGATTTT TRBJ2-3 TRBV2 few TRBD2
CASSPRTGGAEKLFF TGTGCCAGCAGCCCTAGGACAGGGGGTGCTGAAAAACTGTTTTTT TRBJ1-4 TRBV7-6 NA TRBD1
CASSIPDTEAFF TGTGCCAGTAGTATACCCGACACTGAAGCTTTCTTT TRBJ1-1 TRBV19 NA NA
CASSLSRQADFTETQYF TGTGCCAGCAGCTTGTCTCGGCAGGCAGACTTCACAGAGACCCAGTACTTC TRBJ2-5 TRBV5-6 many NA
CATITGTGANYGYTF TGTGCCACAATCACCGGGACAGGCGCTAACTATGGCTACACCTTC TRBJ1-2 TRBV10-3 few TRBD1
CAWASYNSPLHF TGTGCCTGGGCCAGCTATAATTCACCCCTCCACTTT TRBJ1-6 TRBV30 NA NA
CASSLVGQPSTEAFF TGTGCCAGCAGTTTGGTGGGACAGCCTAGCACTGAAGCTTTCTTT TRBJ1-1 TRBV27 few TRBD1
CASSQGPQGKITEAFF TGCGCCAGCAGCCAAGGACCCCAGGGGAAAATAACTGAAGCTTTCTTT TRBJ1-1 TRBV4-1 once NA
CSVEDERTVGYNEQFF TGCAGCGTTGAAGATGAGCGTACAGTCGGCTACAATGAGCAGTTCTTC TRBJ2-1 TRBV29-1 few NA
CASSLEMAGAHTVSTDTQYF TGTGCCAGCAGCTTAGAGATGGCCGGGGCCCACACCGTTAGCACAGATACGCAGTATTTT TRBJ2-3 TRBV11-2 NA NA
CASSTGTRTSDSPLHF TGCGCCAGCAGCACGGGAACTCGGACAAGTGATTCACCCCTCCACTTT TRBJ1-6 TRBV5-1 NA NA
CSTRGENTEAFF TGCAGCACCCGAGGGGAGAACACTGAAGCTTTCTTT TRBJ1-1 TRBV29-1 NA NA
CASSGAGTGVYEQYF TGTGCCAGCAGTGGGGCCGGGACAGGGGTCTACGAGCAGTACTTC TRBJ2-7 TRBV2 NA TRBD1
CASSLATGTLGYTF TGTGCCAGCAGCTTGGCCACAGGGACGCTCGGCTACACCTTC TRBJ1-2 TRBV5-6 NA NA
CASSLHRAPGYGYTF TGTGCCAGCAGCCTTCACAGGGCCCCGGGCTATGGCTACACCTTC TRBJ1-2 TRBV9 NA NA
CASSGGGEQYF TGTGCCAGCAGTGGGGGCGGCGAGCAGTACTTC TRBJ2-7 TRBV6-5 NA NA
CASYGGGSYEQYF TGTGCCAGCTATGGTGGGGGCTCCTACGAGCAGTACTTC TRBJ2-7 TRBV2 NA NA
CASCMGPEAFF TGTGCCAGCTGTATGGGGCCTGAAGCTTTCTTT TRBJ1-1 TRBV2 NA NA
CSVEGRANTGELFF TGCAGCGTTGAAGGGCGGGCGAACACCGGGGAGCTGTTTTTT TRBJ2-2 TRBV29-1 NA NA
CASSQLAGAADTQYF TGCGCCAGCAGCCAACTAGCGGGGGCGGCAGATACGCAGTATTTT TRBJ2-3 TRBV4-1 few TRBD2
CASTPGAENYGYTF TGTGCCAGCACCCCGGGGGCAGAGAACTATGGCTACACCTTC TRBJ1-2 TRBV2 NA NA
CSARATEAFF TGCAGCGCCCGGGCGACTGAAGCTTTCTTT TRBJ1-1 TRBV29-1 NA NA
CASSRTGENTGELFF TGTGCCAGCAGCAGGACAGGGGAAAACACCGGGGAGCTGTTTTTT TRBJ2-2 TRBV6-5 NA TRBD1
CAWSSSSYNEQFF TGTGCCTGGAGTTCAAGCTCCTACAATGAGCAGTTCTTC TRBJ2-1 TRBV30 NA NA
CASSQVWGPGEKLFF TGCGCCAGCAGCCAAGTTTGGGGACCGGGCGAAAAACTGTTTTTT TRBJ1-4 TRBV4-3 NA NA
CASSDRLAPGELFF TGTGCCAGCAGCGATCGACTAGCCCCCGGGGAGCTGTTTTTT TRBJ2-2 TRBV5-4 NA TRBD2
CASSPRGSSYNSPLHF TGTGCCAGCTCACCACGGGGGAGCTCCTATAATTCACCCCTCCACTTT TRBJ1-6 TRBV18 NA NA
CASSPLGGELLF TGTGCCAGCAGTCCGCTCGGCGGGGAGCTGCTTTTT TRBJ2-2 TRBV2 NA NA
CASSIDISYEQYF TGTGCCAGTAGTATCGATATCTCCTACGAGCAGTACTTC TRBJ2-7 TRBV19 few NA
CASRDGTRLSNVLTF TGTGCCAGCAGAGACGGGACAAGGCTTTCCAACGTCCTGACTTTC TRBJ2-6 TRBV14 once NA
CASSLWDGESIEQYF TGTGCCAGCAGCTTATGGGACGGGGAAAGTATCGAGCAGTACTTC TRBJ2-7 TRBV7-9 few NA
CASSLWTGEETQYF TGTGCCAGCAGCCTCTGGACAGGGGAGGAGACCCAGTACTTC TRBJ2-5 TRBV9 NA TRBD1
CASSPTTNSYEQYF TGTGCCAGCAGCCCAACGACTAACTCCTACGAGCAGTACTTC TRBJ2-7 TRBV9 NA NA
CASSITDGSYEQYF TGTGCCAGTAGTATAACAGACGGTTCCTACGAGCAGTACTTC TRBJ2-7 TRBV19 NA NA
CASSLLAKTGGDYEQYF TGTGCCAGCAGCTTGTTGGCTAAGACAGGAGGGGACTACGAGCAGTACTTC TRBJ2-7 TRBV5-6 NA NA
CATSRDLQLAYNEQFF TGTGCCACCAGCAGAGATTTACAGCTAGCCTACAATGAGCAGTTCTTC TRBJ2-1 TRBV15 NA NA
CASSQDSGGQNSPLHF TGTGCCAGCAGCCAAGATTCCGGCGGACAGAATTCACCCCTCCACTTT TRBJ1-6 TRBV4-2 NA NA
CASSASGQSYGYTF TGTGCCAGCAGTGCTTCGGGACAGTCCTATGGCTACACCTTC TRBJ1-2 TRBV2 few TRBD1
CASTGPDDTGELFF TGTGCCAGCACTGGGCCAGATGACACCGGGGAGCTGTTTTTT TRBJ2-2 TRBV7-4 NA NA
CAWSVLAASYNEQFF TGTGCCTGGAGTGTACTAGCGGCCTCCTACAATGAGCAGTTCTTC TRBJ2-1 TRBV30 NA TRBD2
CASSHDRDQPQHF TGTGCCAGCAGCCATGACAGGGATCAGCCCCAGCATTTT TRBJ1-5 TRBV7-2 NA TRBD1
CAISDAGQGVFTEAFF TGTGCCATCAGCGATGCCGGGCAGGGGGTGTTCACTGAAGCTTTCTTT TRBJ1-1 TRBV10-3 NA TRBD1
CATRGLSESGELFF TGTGCCACTCGTGGATTATCAGAGTCCGGGGAGCTGTTTTTT TRBJ2-2 TRBV10-3 NA NA